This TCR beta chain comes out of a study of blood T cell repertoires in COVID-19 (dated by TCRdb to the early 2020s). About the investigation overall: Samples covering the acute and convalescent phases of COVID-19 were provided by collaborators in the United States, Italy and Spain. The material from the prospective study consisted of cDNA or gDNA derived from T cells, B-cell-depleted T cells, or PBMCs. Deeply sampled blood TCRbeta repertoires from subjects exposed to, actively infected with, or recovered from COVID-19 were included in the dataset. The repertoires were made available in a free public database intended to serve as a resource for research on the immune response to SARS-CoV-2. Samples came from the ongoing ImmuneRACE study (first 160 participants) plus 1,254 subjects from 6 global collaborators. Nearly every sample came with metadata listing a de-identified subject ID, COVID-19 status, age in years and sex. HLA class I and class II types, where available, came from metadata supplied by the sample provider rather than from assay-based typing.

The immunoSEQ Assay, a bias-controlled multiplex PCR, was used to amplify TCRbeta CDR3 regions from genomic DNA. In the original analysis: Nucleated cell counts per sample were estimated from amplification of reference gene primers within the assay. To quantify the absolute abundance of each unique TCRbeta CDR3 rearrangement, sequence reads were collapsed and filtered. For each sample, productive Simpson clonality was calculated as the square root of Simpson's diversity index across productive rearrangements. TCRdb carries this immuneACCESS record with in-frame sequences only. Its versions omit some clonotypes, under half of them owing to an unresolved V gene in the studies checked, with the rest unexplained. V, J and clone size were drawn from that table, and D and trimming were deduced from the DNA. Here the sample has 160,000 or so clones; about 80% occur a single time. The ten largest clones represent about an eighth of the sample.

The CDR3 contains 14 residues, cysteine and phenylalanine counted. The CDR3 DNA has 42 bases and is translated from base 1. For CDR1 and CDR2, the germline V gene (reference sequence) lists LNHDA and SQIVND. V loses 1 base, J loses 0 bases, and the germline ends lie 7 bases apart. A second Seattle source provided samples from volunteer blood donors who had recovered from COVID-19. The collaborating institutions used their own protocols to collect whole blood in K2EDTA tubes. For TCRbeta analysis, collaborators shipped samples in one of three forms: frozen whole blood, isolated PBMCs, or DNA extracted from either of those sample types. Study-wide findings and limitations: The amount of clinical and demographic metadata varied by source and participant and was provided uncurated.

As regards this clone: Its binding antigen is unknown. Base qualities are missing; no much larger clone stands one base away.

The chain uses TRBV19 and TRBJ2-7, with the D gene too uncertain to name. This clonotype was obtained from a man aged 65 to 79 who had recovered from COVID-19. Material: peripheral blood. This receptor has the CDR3 CASSIVAYSYEQYF. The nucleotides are TGTGCCAGTAGTATAGTAGCCTACTCCTACGAGCAGTACTTC.